The clone carrying this TCR beta chain was detected only a few times. Some clones are missing from TCRdb's copy, which holds only in-frame ones; the method was immunoSEQ multiplex PCR. The sample lists roughly 120,000 clones, approximately 88% occurring once. The sample comes from a study of control samples from healthy donors and cancer patients. This CDR3 is built from 15 residues. Germline V CDR1 and CDR2: SGHNT, YYREEE (reference sequence). The J segment lost 0 bases and the V segment lost 4 bases, leaving 6 bases of the junction unmatched. Sequencing was done on a sample of PBMCs. The V call is TRBV5-4, the J call TRBJ2-7, with 8 positions matching TRBD1. This receptor was identified in a woman aged 60-75 years with lung cancer. CDR3 sequence reads: CASSRDRTSSYEQYF. Written as DNA, the CDR3 is TGTGCCAGCAGCCGGGACAGGACCAGCTCCTACGAGCAGTACTTC.